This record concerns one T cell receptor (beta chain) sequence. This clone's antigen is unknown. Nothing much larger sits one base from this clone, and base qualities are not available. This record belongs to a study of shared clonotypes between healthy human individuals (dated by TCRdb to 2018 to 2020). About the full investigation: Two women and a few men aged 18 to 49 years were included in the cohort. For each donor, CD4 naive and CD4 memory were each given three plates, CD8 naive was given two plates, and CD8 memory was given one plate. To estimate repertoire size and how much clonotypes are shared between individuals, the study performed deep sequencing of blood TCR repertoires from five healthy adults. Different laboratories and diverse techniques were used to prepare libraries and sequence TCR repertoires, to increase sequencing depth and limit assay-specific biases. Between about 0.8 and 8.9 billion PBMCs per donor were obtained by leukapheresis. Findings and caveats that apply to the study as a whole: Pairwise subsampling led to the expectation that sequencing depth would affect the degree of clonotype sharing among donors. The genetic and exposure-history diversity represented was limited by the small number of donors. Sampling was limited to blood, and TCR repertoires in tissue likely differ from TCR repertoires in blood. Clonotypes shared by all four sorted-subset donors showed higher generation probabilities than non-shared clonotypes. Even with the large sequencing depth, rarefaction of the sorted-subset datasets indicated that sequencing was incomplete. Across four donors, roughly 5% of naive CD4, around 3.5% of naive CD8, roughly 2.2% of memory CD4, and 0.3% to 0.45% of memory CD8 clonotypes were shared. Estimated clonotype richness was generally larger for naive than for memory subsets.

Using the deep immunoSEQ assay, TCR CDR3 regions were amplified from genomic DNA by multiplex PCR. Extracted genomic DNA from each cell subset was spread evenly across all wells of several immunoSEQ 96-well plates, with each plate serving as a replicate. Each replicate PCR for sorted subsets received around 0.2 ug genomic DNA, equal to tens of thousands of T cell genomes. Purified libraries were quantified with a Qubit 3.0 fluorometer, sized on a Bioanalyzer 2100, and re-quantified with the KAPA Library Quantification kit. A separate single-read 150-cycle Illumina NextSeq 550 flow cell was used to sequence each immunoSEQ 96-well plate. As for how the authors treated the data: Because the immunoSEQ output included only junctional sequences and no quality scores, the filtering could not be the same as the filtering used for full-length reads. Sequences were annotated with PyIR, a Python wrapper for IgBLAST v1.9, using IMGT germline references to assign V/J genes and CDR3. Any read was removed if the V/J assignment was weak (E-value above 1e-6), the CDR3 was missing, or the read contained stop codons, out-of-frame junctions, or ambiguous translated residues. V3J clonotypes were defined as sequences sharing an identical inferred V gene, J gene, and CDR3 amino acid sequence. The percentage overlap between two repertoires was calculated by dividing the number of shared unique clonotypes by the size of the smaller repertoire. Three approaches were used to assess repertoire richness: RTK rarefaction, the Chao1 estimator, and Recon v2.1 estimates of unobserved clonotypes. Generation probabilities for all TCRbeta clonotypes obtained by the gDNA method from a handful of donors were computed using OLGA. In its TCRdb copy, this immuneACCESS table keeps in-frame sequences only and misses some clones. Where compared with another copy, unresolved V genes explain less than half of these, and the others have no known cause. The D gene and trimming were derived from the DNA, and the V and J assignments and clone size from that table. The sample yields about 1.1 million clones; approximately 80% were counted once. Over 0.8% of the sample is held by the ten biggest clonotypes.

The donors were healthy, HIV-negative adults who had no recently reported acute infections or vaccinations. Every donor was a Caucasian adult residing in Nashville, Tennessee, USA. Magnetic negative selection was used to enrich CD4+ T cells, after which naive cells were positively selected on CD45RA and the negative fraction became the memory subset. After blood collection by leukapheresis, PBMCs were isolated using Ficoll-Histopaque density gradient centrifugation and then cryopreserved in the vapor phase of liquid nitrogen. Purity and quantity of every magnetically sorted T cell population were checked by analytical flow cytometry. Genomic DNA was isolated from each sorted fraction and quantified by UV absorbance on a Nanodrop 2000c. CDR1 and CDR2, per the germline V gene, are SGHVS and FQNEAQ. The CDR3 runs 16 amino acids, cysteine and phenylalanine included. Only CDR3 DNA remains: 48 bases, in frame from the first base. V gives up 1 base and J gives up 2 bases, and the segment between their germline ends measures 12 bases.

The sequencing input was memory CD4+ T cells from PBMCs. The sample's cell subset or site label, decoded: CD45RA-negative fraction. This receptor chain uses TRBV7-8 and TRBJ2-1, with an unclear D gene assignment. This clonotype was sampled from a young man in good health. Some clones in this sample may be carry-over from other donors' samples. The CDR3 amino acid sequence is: CASSLVGGAAYNEQFF. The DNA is TGTGCCAGCAGCTTAGTCGGCGGCGCAGCCTACAATGAGCAGTTCTTC. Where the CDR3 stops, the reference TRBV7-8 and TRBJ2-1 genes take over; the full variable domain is GAGVSQSPRYKVAKRGQDVALRCDPISGHVSLFWYQQALGQGPEFLTYFQNEAQLDKSGLPSDRFFAERPEGSVSTLKIQRTQQEDSAVYLCASSLVGGAAYNEQFFGPGTRLTVL.